Listed below are T cell receptor beta chains from one sample, sequenced in a study of technical replicates of blood from several donors. This table comes from immunoSEQ multiplex PCR, and its TCRdb copy is limited to in-frame clones, with some not included. The data hold about 62,000 clones, with around 87% observed a single time. Sequencing used PBMCs. These receptors were taken from a human donor in good health. Some clones in this sample may be carry-over from other donors' samples. The CDR3 runs from the conserved cysteine through the conserved F or W. D genes are given only for firm matches. For some rows the clone size is stated as once, few or many, or as a class when expanded; others skip it.

-,TRBJ2-7,TRBV5-4,TRBD1,TGTGCCAGCAGCGGGACAGGGCGAGGCGAGCAGTACTTC,CASSGTGRGEQYF
-,TRBJ2-7,TRBV15,-,TGTGCCACCAGCAGAGTAGGCCAGGACGAGCAGTACTTC,CATSRVGQDEQYF
-,TRBJ2-7,TRBV27,TRBD1,TGTGCCAGCACCCCACGGGGGACAGGGGATTACGAGCAGTACTTC,CASTPRGTGDYEQYF
few,TRBJ2-7,TRBV7-9,-,TGTGCCAGCAGCCCACAATCCTCCGATGGGGCAGTCTCCTACGAGCAGTACTTC,CASSPQSSDGAVSYEQYF
once,TRBJ1-5,TRBV30,-,TGTGCCTGGAGTTTTGAGACTAATCAGCCCCAGCATTTT,CAWSFETNQPQHF
-,TRBJ2-1,TRBV25-1,-,TGTGCCAGCCTAGAGCTCAATGAGCAGTTCTTC,CASLELNEQFF
-,TRBJ2-1,TRBV7-3,TRBD1,TGTGCCAGCAGCTTAGAAAGGGACAGGTACAATGAGCAGTTCTTC,CASSLERDRYNEQFF
-,TRBJ2-3,TRBV4-1,TRBD2,TGCGCCAGCAGCCGACTAGCGGGGTCCACAGATACGCAGTATTTT,CASSRLAGSTDTQYF
-,TRBJ2-3,TRBV2,TRBD1,TGTGCCAGCAGTGACAGGGGGTTGACAGATACGCAGTATTTT,CASSDRGLTDTQYF
-,TRBJ2-7,TRBV2,-,TGTGCCAGCAGTGGATTTTTATTAGCGGATAACTACGAGCAGTACTTC,CASSGFLLADNYEQYF
-,TRBJ2-3,TRBV29-1,-,TGCAGCGTGAAGACTAGCACAGATACGCAGTATTTT,CSVKTSTDTQYF
-,TRBJ2-7,TRBV19,-,TGTGCCAGTAGCCTGGGTCAGGGCCCCGCGGAGCAGTACTTC,CASSLGQGPAEQYF
-,TRBJ2-7,TRBV21-1,-,TGTGCCAGCAGCATCCTTCGGGTTCGCGACGAGCAGTACTTC,CASSILRVRDEQYF
-,TRBJ1-3,TRBV27,TRBD1,TGTGCCAGCAGTCCCGCGAGGGACAGGGCCCCTGGAAACACCATATATTTT,CASSPARDRAPGNTIYF
-,TRBJ2-3,TRBV10-2,TRBD2,TGCGCCAGCGGGATTAGCGGGAGTCCCGCAGATACGCAGTATTTT,CASGISGSPADTQYF
-,TRBJ2-7,TRBV6-1,-,TGTGCCAGCAGGGACCTTAGCGTCTCCTACGAGCAGTACTTC,CASRDLSVSYEQYF
-,TRBJ1-6,TRBV7-9,-,TGTGCCAGCAGCCAAACAGGGTATGGGTCCCCCCTCCACTTT,CASSQTGYGSPLHF
-,TRBJ2-5,TRBV2,-,TGTGCCAGCAGTGATGCGGAGACCCAGTACTTC,CASSDAETQYF
-,TRBJ2-7,TRBV30,-,TGTGCCTGGAGTCAGGGCTCCTACGAGCAGTACTTC,CAWSQGSYEQYF
-,TRBJ1-1,TRBV5-4,-,TGTGCCAGCAGCGCTGGCAGAGGGATGAACACTGAAGCTTTCTTT,CASSAGRGMNTEAFF
-,TRBJ2-5,TRBV6-1,-,TGTGCCAGCAGTGACCAGGGGACCCAGTACTTC,CASSDQGTQYF
-,TRBJ1-4,TRBV7-9,-,TGTGCCAGCAGCTTACGAGACAGAAATGAAAAACTGTTTTTT,CASSLRDRNEKLFF
-,TRBJ1-1,TRBV6-4,TRBD1,TGTGCCAGCAGTGACATGGACAGGGTCCACACTGAAGCTTTCTTT,CASSDMDRVHTEAFF
-,TRBJ1-6,TRBV6-6,TRBD1,TGTGCCAGCAGTTACGGGACAGGGGGAACCCTCCACTTT,CASSYGTGGTLHF
-,TRBJ2-3,TRBV18,TRBD1,TGTGCCAGCTCACCACCGACAGGGGTTACGCAGTATTTT,CASSPPTGVTQYF
-,TRBJ2-7,TRBV7-3,-,TGTGCCAGCAGCTTAACCCCGGACAGCTCCTACGAGCAGTACTTC,CASSLTPDSSYEQYF
-,TRBJ2-7,TRBV5-4,TRBD2,TGTGCCAGCAGCCTGGGGGGGGGCTACGAGCAGTACTTC,CASSLGGGYEQYF
-,TRBJ2-7,TRBV5-1,TRBD1,TGCGCCAGCAGCACGGACAGGGCCTACGAGCAGTACTTC,CASSTDRAYEQYF
-,TRBJ1-2,TRBV19,TRBD1,TGTGCCACCAAACCCGGACAGGGGGCGCCTGGCTACACCTTC,CATKPGQGAPGYTF
-,TRBJ2-3,TRBV7-3,-,TGTGCCAGCAGCTTAATGGGGCAGGGCAAGTCAGATACGCAGTATTTT,CASSLMGQGKSDTQYF
-,TRBJ1-3,TRBV7-9,-,TGTGCCAGCAGCTTAGTCACGGTGGGAAACACCATATATTTT,CASSLVTVGNTIYF
once,TRBJ1-5,TRBV6-5,-,TGTGCCAGCAGTTATAGCGGGAGCAATCAGCCCCAGCATTTT,CASSYSGSNQPQHF
few,TRBJ2-7,TRBV7-9,TRBD1,TGTGCCAGCAGCTTAAACATCGTCGGGACAGGGGACTACGAGCAGTACTTC,CASSLNIVGTGDYEQYF
-,TRBJ2-2,TRBV7-3,TRBD2,TGTGCCAGCAGCCCGCGACTAGCGGGGGGGCCAGGCACCGGGGAGCTGTTTTTT,CASSPRLAGGPGTGELFF
-,TRBJ1-6,TRBV7-2,TRBD1,TGTGCCAGCGGAGGACAGGGCTATAATTCACCCCTCCACTTT,CASGGQGYNSPLHF
-,TRBJ2-5,TRBV7-3,TRBD2,TGTGCCAGTACTAGCGGGGGGGAGAAAGAGACCCAGTACTTC,CASTSGGEKETQYF
once,TRBJ2-7,TRBV10-3,-,TGTGCCATCAGTGAGGGAGGGGCAGCGTCCTACGAGCAGTACTTC,CAISEGGAASYEQYF
-,TRBJ2-1,TRBV7-2,-,TGTGCCAGCAGCTCTAGGCGGGACAATGAGCAGTTCTTC,CASSSRRDNEQFF
-,TRBJ2-1,TRBV9,-,TGTGCCAGCAGCACGAGCGACAGCTACAATGAGCAGTTCTTC,CASSTSDSYNEQFF
-,TRBJ2-5,TRBV5-1,TRBD1,TGCGCCAGCAGCTTGGCTGGCAGGGGGCCTGAGACCCAGTACTTC,CASSLAGRGPETQYF
-,TRBJ1-2,TRBV30,TRBD1,TGTGCCTGTTCTCCGGACAGGGATGGCTACACCTTC,CACSPDRDGYTF
-,TRBJ2-1,TRBV5-4,-,TGTGCCAGCAGCTCGGGAACCAACTTTAAATACAATGAGCAGTTCTTC,CASSSGTNFKYNEQFF
-,TRBJ1-4,TRBV4-1,TRBD1,TGCGCCAGCAGCCATCAACAGGGGGCCTTTGAAAAACTGTTTTTT,CASSHQQGAFEKLFF
-,TRBJ1-6,TRBV19,TRBD1,TGTGCCAGGCGACAGGGTCGGTATAATTCACCCCTCCACTTT,CARRQGRYNSPLHF
-,TRBJ2-3,TRBV5-1,-,TGCGCCAGCAGCTTGGAGGCGGGGCGCACAGATACGCAGTATTTT,CASSLEAGRTDTQYF
-,TRBJ2-7,TRBV6-5,-,TGTGCCAGCCGGAGGGGAGACGAGCAGTACTTC,CASRRGDEQYF
once,TRBJ2-5,TRBV29-1,-,TGCAGCGTTGATTCCTACCAAGACCAAGAGACCCAGTACTTC,CSVDSYQDQETQYF
-,TRBJ2-7,TRBV7-9,-,TGTGCCATAAGCCGCTCAGCGTCCTACGAGCAGTACTTC,CAISRSASYEQYF
-,TRBJ2-4,TRBV4-2,TRBD2,TGTGCCAGCAGCCAAGAGTCCGATCTAGCGGGGGGCACCAAAAACATTCAGTACTTC,CASSQESDLAGGTKNIQYF
-,TRBJ1-4,TRBV10-3,TRBD1,TGTGCCATCAAAGGGACAGGGAATGAAAAACTGTTTTTT,CAIKGTGNEKLFF
once,TRBJ2-7,TRBV7-9,-,TGTGCCAGCAGCCTAAGGGGCGGACAATTCTACGAGCAGTACTTC,CASSLRGGQFYEQYF